Following are 18 T cell receptor beta chains from one sample sequenced in a study of CD8+CD57+ T cells in acquired aplastic anemia. The use of genomic DNA as template underpinned the TCR beta VDJ and CDR3 profiling. TCRdb fed the reads into MiXCR, producing one record per CDR3 protein. The sample holds 150,000 to 200,000 distinct CDR3 sequences, approximately 60% seen once. Sequencing was done on a sample of sorted CD4+, CD8+, or CD8+CD57+ T cells (not recorded which) from PBMCs. Receptors originate from a human donor in good health.

The V call is TRBV20-1, the J call TRBJ2-7; tentatively, D is TRBD1 (6 bases). Trimming cost V 4 bases and J 7 bases, with 14 bases left between them. This CDR3 has 12 amino acids. Germline V gene data show CDR1 as DFQATT and CDR2 as SNEGSKA (reference sequence). The CDR3 loop reads CSATSNREEQYF. DNA of the CDR3: TGCAGTGCTACCTCCAACAGGGAAGAGCAGTACTTC.

This rearrangement joins TRBV29-1 to TRBJ2-1; 9 bases align to TRBD1. CDR3 length equals 15 residues. Germline-derived CDR1 and CDR2 are SQVTM and ANQGSEA. V lost 3 bases and J lost 5; bases outside the gene matches: 8. CDR3 in DNA: TGCAGCGTTGATACGGGACAGGGAGTACACAATGAGCAGTTCTTC. It translates to CSVDTGQGVHNEQFF.

This clonotype has at least ten counts. V usage is TRBV4-2 and J usage is TRBJ2-2; D is unresolved. Germline CDR1 is LGHNA and CDR2 is YNFKEQ. The CDR3 covers 12 residues. The V gene lost 2 bases and the J gene lost 6 bases, with 4 bases spanning the gap. CDR3 coding DNA: TGTGCCAGCAGCCAATCGGCCGGGGAGCTGTTTTTT. Encoded protein: CASSQSAGELFF.

On this clonotype itself: Being one base from a much bigger clone, this may be a read error. CDR3 DNA: TGCGCCAGCAGCCAAGATTTGAATTCAGGGACGGTTTATGGCTACACCTTC. Protein: CASSQDLNSGTVYGYTF. The rearrangement links TRBV4-3 to TRBJ1-2; tentatively, D is TRBD1 (5 bases). V lost 0 bases and J 5 bases, leaving 19 bases between the germline ends. The CDR3 has 17 residues. Per the germline V gene, CDR1 is LGHNA and CDR2 is YSLEER.

The chain uses TRBV12-3 or TRBV12-4 and TRBJ1-1; D might be TRBD1 (5 bases). Trimming stripped 6 bases from V and 4 bases from J, with 15 bases between. The CDR3 is 14 amino acids. The DNA of the CDR3 is TGTGCCAGCAGCCGCGGAGCAGGGCCCACTGAAGCTTTCTTT. As protein: CASSRGAGPTEAFF.

Only one count was recorded for this clonotype. The chain carries TRBV27 and TRBJ2-1, with 7 bases lining up with TRBD2. CDR1 and CDR2 (germline): MNHEY, SMNVEV (reference sequence). With V trimmed by 2 bases and J by 5 bases, 9 bases remained unmatched. The CDR3 covers 16 residues. This CDR3 reads CASSLRASGWDNEQFF. The CDR3 DNA reads as TGTGCCAGCAGTTTACGGGCTAGCGGTTGGGACAATGAGCAGTTCTTC.

The chain recombines TRBV24-1 with TRBJ1-5; D is ambiguous. Trimming cost V 7 bases and J 0 bases, with 3 bases left between them. The V gene's germline CDR1 is KGHDR and CDR2 SFDVKD. CDR3 length: 12 amino acids. The CDR3 region has the DNA TGTGCCACCAGCGCTAGCAATCAGCCCCAGCATTTT. This translates into CATSASNQPQHF.

This clonotype has a handful of counts. The V and J genes are TRBV12-3 or TRBV12-4 and TRBJ2-1; D gene unclear. Trimming took off 4 bases at V and 5 bases at J, with 12 bases between the two ends. The CDR3 spans 14 residues. The CDR3 is CASSWRVNDNEQFF. DNA for the CDR3: TGTGCCAGCAGTTGGCGAGTGAATGACAATGAGCAGTTCTTC.

This sequence joins TRBV11-2 and TRBJ2-1, with TRBD1 matching over 8 bases. The CDR3 runs 15 residues. Trimming at V came to 5 bases and at J to 6 bases, leaving 9 bases not matched to a gene. The germline CDR1 and CDR2 sequences are SGHAT and FQNNGV. CDR3 DNA: TGTGCCAGCAGCCCTACCCGGACAGGGATCAATGAGCAGTTCTTC. The encoded protein is CASSPTRTGINEQFF.

This clonotype appeared many times. V usage is TRBV12-3 or TRBV12-4 and J usage is TRBJ2-1; D is unresolved. The CDR3 contains 13 residues. Deletions cut 2 bases from V and 8 bases from J, with 10 bases between. CDR3 region: CASSLTDSDEQFF. CDR3 DNA sequence: TGTGCCAGCAGTTTAACGGATTCGGATGAGCAGTTCTTC.

In this sample, this clonotype turned up many times. The chain carries TRBV4-1 and TRBJ1-2, with 9 bases lining up with TRBD1. Germline loops: CDR1 MGHRA, CDR2 YSYEKL. The V gene end was trimmed by 3 bases and the J gene end by 0 bases; junction bases not matched to a gene: 11. CDR3 length: 18 amino acids. The CDR3 protein is CASSQTRDRDFANYGYTF. CDR3 coding DNA: TGCGCCAGCAGCCAGACCCGGGACAGGGATTTTGCTAACTATGGCTACACCTTC.

The chain uses TRBV24-1 and TRBJ2-2; D call uncertain. The length of the CDR3 is 12 residues. The V end was cut by 9 bases, the J end by 3 bases, with 7 bases between. CDR1 and CDR2 from the germline V gene are KGHDR and SFDVKD. The CDR3 DNA reads TGTGCCACCGGGGAATACACCGGGGAGCTGTTTTTT. Translating it yields CATGEYTGELFF.

This clonotype has a count of ten or more. The rearrangement joins TRBV12-3 or TRBV12-4 to TRBJ1-3; D is uncertain. V lost 1 base and J 2 bases, leaving 12 bases between the germline ends. This CDR3 spans 16 amino acids. CDR3 loop: CASSLGNSWAGNTIYF. CDR3 nucleotides: TGTGCCAGCAGTTTAGGCAACAGTTGGGCTGGAAACACCATATATTTT.

The rearrangement uses TRBV12-3 or TRBV12-4 and TRBJ1-1, with a weak D call TRBD1 (5 bases). V gave up 5 bases and J gave up 1 base, with 11 bases separating them. The CDR3 is 14 amino acids. In DNA form, the CDR3 reads TGTGCCAGCAGTCCGGGGCCACGGAACACTGAAGCTTTCTTT. Amino acids: CASSPGPRNTEAFF.

This clonotype was detected once. The chain recombines TRBV19 with TRBJ2-2; 8 nucleotides align to TRBD2. The CDR3 has 15 residues. V was pared by 6 bases and J by 2 bases, with 5 bases of the junction left unmatched. From germline, CDR1 is LNHDA and CDR2 SQIVND (reference sequence). CDR3 loop: CASRMRGVNTGELFF. CDR3 sequence (DNA): TGTGCCAGTAGGATGCGGGGGGTCAACACCGGGGAGCTGTTTTTT.

J is TRBJ1-6 and V is TRBV7-9, with TRBD1 as a possible D gene (5 bases). The CDR3 length is 14 residues. Trimming removed 2 bases at V and 7 bases at J, with 9 bases between. The germline V gene has CDR1 SEHNR and CDR2 FQNEAQ (reference sequence). The CDR3 spells CASSLRGENSPLHF. DNA for the CDR3: TGTGCCAGCAGCTTAAGGGGCGAGAATTCACCCCTCCACTTT.

This chain connects TRBV20-1 to TRBJ1-6; 7 bases are a match to TRBD1. Trimming at V came to 0 bases and at J to 10 bases, leaving 6 bases not matched to a gene. The CDR3 contains 14 residues. From germline, CDR1 is DFQATT and CDR2 SNEGSKA (reference sequence). CDR3 DNA: TGCAGTGCTAGAGAAACAGGGGAGTACTCACCCCTCCACTTT. It encodes CSARETGEYSPLHF.

The V gene is TRBV18, the J gene TRBJ2-7; 12 nucleotides align to TRBD1. The CDR3 is made up of 15 amino acids. The J segment lost 5 bases and the V segment lost 3 bases, leaving 5 bases of the junction unmatched. The germline CDR1 and CDR2 sequences are KGHSH and LQKENI. The CDR3 is CASSPPGQGAHEQYF. CDR3 nucleotide sequence: TGTGCCAGCTCACCCCCGGGACAGGGGGCCCACGAGCAGTACTTC. The full variable domain, its missing parts supplied by reference TRBV18 and TRBJ2-7, is NAGVMQNPRHLVRRRGQEARLRCSPMKGHSHVYWYRQLPEEGLKFMVYLQKENIIDESGMPKERFSAEFPKEGPSILRIQQVVRGDSAAYFCASSPPGQGAHEQYFGPGTRLTVT.